This TCR beta chain was sequenced for a study of blood T cell repertoires in COVID-19. The CDR3 loop spans 15 amino acids. V was trimmed by 5 bases and J by 0 bases, leaving 14 bases between them. The germline V gene has CDR1 SGHTA and CDR2 FQGTGA. Clones were sequenced by immunoSEQ multiplex PCR, and TCRdb holds only the in-frame ones, with some missing. The data contain 150,000 to 200,000 clones, roughly 85% of them singletons. This clone was detected many times. The sample was PBMCs or T cells enriched from blood (not recorded which). V and J are TRBV7-3 and TRBJ2-7; tentative D call: TRBD1 (6 bases). This clonotype originated in a man aged 40-49 years who had recovered from COVID-19. The CDR3 sequence: CASSPTGSPSYEQYF. In DNA form, the CDR3 reads TGTGCCAGCAGCCCCACAGGGAGTCCCTCCTACGAGCAGTACTTC.